The T cell receptor beta chain under discussion was sequenced for a study of shared clonotypes between healthy human individuals. Study outcomes and limitations: Memory subsets had estimated richness that was generally smaller than that of naive subsets. Non-shared clonotypes were found to have lower generation probabilities than the clonotypes that were shared by all four of the sorted-subset donors. It was the few donors that limited the genetic and exposure-history diversity represented. Large sequencing depth failed to make sorted-subset sequencing complete, rarefaction showed.

Germline CDR1 is SGHRS and CDR2 is YFSETQ. V gave up 6 bases and J gave up 8 bases, with 20 bases separating them. The CDR3 has 15 residues. This clone turned up a few times. Its antigen is still unknown. Only in-frame clones appear in the TCRdb table, and some are missing; sequencing was by immunoSEQ multiplex PCR. The sample consists of almost 750,000 clones, roughly 72% of them appearing once. Sequencing was performed on memory CD4+ T cells sorted from blood. Regarding subset: CD45RA-negative fraction. The TCR comes from a woman in her twenties or thirties in good health. The chain couples TRBV5-1 to TRBJ1-4; weak D call: TRBD1 (6 bases). The CDR3 bases are TGCGCCAGCACCCCTTGGGGGGCTGGTGAAGAAAAACTGTTTTTT. Translating gives CASTPWGAGEEKLFF. The variable domain in full, with the rest retrieved from reference TRBV5-1 and TRBJ1-4, is KAGVTQTPRYLIKTRGQQVTLSCSPISGHRSVSWYQQTPGQGLQFLFEYFSETQRNKGNFPGRFSGRQFSNSRSEMNVSTLELGDSALYLCASTPWGAGEEKLFFGSGTQLSVL.